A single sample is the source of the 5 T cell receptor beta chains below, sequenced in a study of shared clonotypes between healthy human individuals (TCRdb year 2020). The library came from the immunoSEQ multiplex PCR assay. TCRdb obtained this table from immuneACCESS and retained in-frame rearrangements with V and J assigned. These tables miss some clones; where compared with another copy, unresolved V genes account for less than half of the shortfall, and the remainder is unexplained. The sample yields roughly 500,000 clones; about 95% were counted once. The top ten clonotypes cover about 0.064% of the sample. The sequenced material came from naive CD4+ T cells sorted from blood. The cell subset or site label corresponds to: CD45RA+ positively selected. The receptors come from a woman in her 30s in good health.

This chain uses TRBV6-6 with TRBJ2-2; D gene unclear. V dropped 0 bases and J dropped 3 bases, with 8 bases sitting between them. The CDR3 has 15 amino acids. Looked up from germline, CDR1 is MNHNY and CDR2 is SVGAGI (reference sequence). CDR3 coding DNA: TGTGCCAGCAGTTACTCGATAGCCTACACCGGGGAGCTGTTTTTT. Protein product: CASSYSIAYTGELFF.

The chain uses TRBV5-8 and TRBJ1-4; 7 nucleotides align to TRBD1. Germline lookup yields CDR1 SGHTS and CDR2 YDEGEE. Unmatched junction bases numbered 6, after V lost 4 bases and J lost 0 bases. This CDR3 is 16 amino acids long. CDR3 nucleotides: TGTGCCAGCAGCCAAGGGACAGCCGCAACTAATGAAAAACTGTTTTTT. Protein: CASSQGTAATNEKLFF.

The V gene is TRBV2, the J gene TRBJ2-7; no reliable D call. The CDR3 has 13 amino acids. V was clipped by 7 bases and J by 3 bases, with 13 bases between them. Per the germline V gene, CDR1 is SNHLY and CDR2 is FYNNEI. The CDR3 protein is CASTKDGFYEQYF. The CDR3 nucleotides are TGTGCCAGCACCAAGGACGGGTTCTACGAGCAGTACTTC.

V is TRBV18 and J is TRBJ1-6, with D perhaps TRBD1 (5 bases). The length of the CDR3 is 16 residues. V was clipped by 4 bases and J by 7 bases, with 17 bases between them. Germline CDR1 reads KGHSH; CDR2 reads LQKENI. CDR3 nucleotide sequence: TGTGCCAGCTCACAGAACCCGGGACGAGGAAATTCACCCCTCCACTTT. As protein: CASSQNPGRGNSPLHF. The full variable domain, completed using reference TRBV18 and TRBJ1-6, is NAGVMQNPRHLVRRRGQEARLRCSPMKGHSHVYWYRQLPEEGLKFMVYLQKENIIDESGMPKERFSAEFPKEGPSILRIQQVVRGDSAAYFCASSQNPGRGNSPLHFGNGTRLTVT.

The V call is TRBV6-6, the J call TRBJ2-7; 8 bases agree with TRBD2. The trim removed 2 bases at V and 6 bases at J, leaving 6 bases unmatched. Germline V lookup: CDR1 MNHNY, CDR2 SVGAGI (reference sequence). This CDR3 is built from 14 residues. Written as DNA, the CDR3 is TGTGCCAGCAGTTACGGGCGACTAGCGAGCGAGCAGTACTTC. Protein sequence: CASSYGRLASEQYF.